This TCR beta chain was captured in a study of control samples from healthy donors and cancer patients. Libraries were prepared by immunoSEQ multiplex PCR; TCRdb keeps only in-frame clonotypes and omits some of them. In the table there are 40,000 to 60,000 clones, 85% to 90% of which are singletons. Trimming cost V 6 bases and J 2 bases; bases outside gene matches: 3. The CDR3 totals 13 residues. V gene TRBV12-3 or TRBV12-4 combines with J gene TRBJ2-5; 7 bases agree with TRBD1. The receptor was derived from a man aged 45-60 years with head and neck cancer. Sequencing used PBMCs. CDR3 amino acids: CASSQGQQETQYF. The CDR3 DNA follows: TGTGCCAGCAGCCAGGGACAGCAAGAGACCCAGTACTTC.